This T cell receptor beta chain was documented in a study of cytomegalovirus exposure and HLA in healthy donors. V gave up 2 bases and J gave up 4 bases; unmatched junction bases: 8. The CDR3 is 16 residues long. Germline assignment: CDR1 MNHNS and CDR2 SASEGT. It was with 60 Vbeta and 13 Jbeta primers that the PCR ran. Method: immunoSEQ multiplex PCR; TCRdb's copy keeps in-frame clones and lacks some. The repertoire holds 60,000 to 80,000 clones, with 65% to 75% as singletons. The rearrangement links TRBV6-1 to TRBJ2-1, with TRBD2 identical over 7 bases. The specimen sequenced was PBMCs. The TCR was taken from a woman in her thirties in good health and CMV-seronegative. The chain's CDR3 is CASSELSGVGYNEQFF. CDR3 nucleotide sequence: TGTGCCAGCAGTGAACTGAGCGGGGTGGGGTACAATGAGCAGTTCTTC.